This entry lists 32 T cell receptor beta chains sequenced from one sample in a study of control samples from healthy donors and cancer patients (dated by TCRdb to the early 2020s). The protocol used for the library was the immunoSEQ multiplex PCR assay. The clones in this table, taken by TCRdb from immuneACCESS, are in-frame only. Not every clone is retained; where verified, under half of the shortfall comes from an unresolved V gene, and the cause of the rest is unknown. Across this sample there are about 140,000 clones, with roughly 89% seen only once. The ten largest make up approximately 7% of the sample. Material for sequencing was blood. These receptors came from a man younger than 35 in good health.

The chain uses TRBV28 and TRBJ1-1, with D unclear. Looked up from germline, CDR1 is MDHEN and CDR2 is SYDVKM. This CDR3 region has 15 residues. V was cut by 3 bases and J by 9 bases, with 20 bases left in between. CDR3 sequence: CASSFPIEGPPKAFF. DNA of the CDR3: TGTGCCAGCAGTTTTCCGATCGAGGGCCCACCCAAAGCTTTCTTT.

The chain carries TRBV5-1 and TRBJ1-1; D may be TRBD1 (5 bases). The CDR3 length is 14 residues. V dropped 3 bases and J dropped 3 bases, with 12 bases sitting between them. In germline, CDR1 is SGHRS, CDR2 YFSETQ. CDR3 sequence reads: CASSSGVGHTEAFF. The CDR3 DNA reads TGCGCCAGCAGCTCGGGGGTAGGGCACACTGAAGCTTTCTTT.

The CDR3: CASSFKGAGGYTF. For the CDR3, the DNA is TGTGCCAGCAGCTTCAAAGGGGCAGGTGGCTACACCTTC. The V gene is TRBV11-2, the J gene TRBJ1-2; possible D gene TRBD1, 5 bases. Trimming cost V 3 bases and J 7 bases, with 12 bases left between them. CDR1 and CDR2 (germline): SGHAT, FQNNGV. The CDR3 consists of 13 residues.

V is TRBV6-5 and J is TRBJ2-3, with D maybe TRBD1 (6 bases). Between the trimmed V and J ends, which lost 5 bases and 12 bases, there was a span of 18 bases. Germline V gives CDR1 MNHEY, CDR2 SVGAGI. The CDR3 is 13 residues long. The chain's CDR3 is CASSTGPGAPQYF. The CDR3 nucleotides are TGTGCCAGCAGTACCGGCCCAGGGGCCCCCCAGTATTTT.

The gene calls are TRBV24-1 and TRBJ1-6, with unresolved D. Trimming stripped 4 bases from V and 2 bases from J, with 5 bases between. CDR3 size: 14 residues. The germline V gene has CDR1 KGHDR and CDR2 SFDVKD. CDR3 coding DNA: TGTGCCACCAGTGAAAGGGCCTATAATTCACCCCTCCACTTT. This sequence encodes CATSERAYNSPLHF.

This clone was seen a single time. The J gene is TRBJ1-2, the V gene TRBV19; no reliable D call. The germline gives CDR1 LNHDA, CDR2 SQIVND (reference sequence). Trimming pared 2 bases from V and 3 bases from J, leaving 13 bases between. The CDR3 spans 15 residues. CDR3 nucleotide sequence: TGTGCCAGTAGTATAACCGGGAGCCCGGACTATGGCTACACCTTC. Its translation is CASSITGSPDYGYTF.

This clone was observed a handful of times. The chain recombines TRBV4-1 with TRBJ2-4, with 15 nucleotides matching TRBD2. This CDR3 is 17 amino acids long. CDR1 is MGHRA, CDR2 YSYEKL, per germline. J lost 4 bases, V lost 1 base, and 2 bases had no gene match. CDR3 region: CASSQGGLAGGKNIQYF. The CDR3 DNA sequence: TGCGCCAGCAGCCAAGGAGGACTAGCGGGGGGGAAAAACATTCAGTACTTC.

The V gene is TRBV6-5, the J gene TRBJ2-1; TRBD2 agrees at 9 bases. CDR1 is MNHEY and CDR2 is SVGAGI in the germline V gene. V shed 0 bases and J 9 bases; nucleotides not matched to a gene: 3. This CDR3 region has 14 residues. CDR3 residues: CASSYSRGGGEQFF. The CDR3 DNA reads as TGTGCCAGCAGTTACTCGCGGGGGGGTGGTGAGCAGTTCTTC.

The V call is TRBV4-1, the J call TRBJ2-7, with 9 bases matching TRBD1. V lost 0 bases, J lost 3 bases, and 3 bases stayed unmatched. Germline lookup yields CDR1 MGHRA and CDR2 YSYEKL. CDR3 length equals 15 residues. The CDR3 loop is CASSQDTGGFYEQYF. The CDR3 DNA reads TGCGCCAGCAGCCAAGATACAGGGGGCTTCTACGAGCAGTACTTC.

The rearrangement joins TRBV29-1 to TRBJ2-3; 10 bases fit TRBD1. Germline V gives CDR1 SQVTM, CDR2 ANQGSEA. J gave up 1 base and V 7 bases, and 14 bases lay outside the gene matches. CDR3 length: 17 residues. The CDR3: CSADGTGAPPGTDTQYF. The CDR3, as DNA: TGCAGCGCAGACGGGACAGGGGCTCCACCAGGCACAGATACGCAGTATTTT.

The V call is TRBV19, the J call TRBJ1-5; 8 nucleotides agree with TRBD1. Germline V CDR1 and CDR2: LNHDA, SQIVND (reference sequence). This CDR3 has 14 amino acids. Losses at the gene ends were 3 bases for V and 3 bases for J; bases not matched to a gene: 1. The CDR3 coding sequence is TGTGCCAGTAGTATGGGACAGGTCAATCAGCCCCAGCATTTT. Amino acids: CASSMGQVNQPQHF.

This sequence joins TRBV24-1 and TRBJ1-1; TRBD1 agrees at 8 bases. The germline CDR1 and CDR2 sequences are KGHDR and SFDVKD. The CDR3 covers 13 residues. V was pared by 6 bases and J by 5 bases, with 4 bases of the junction left unmatched. As DNA, the CDR3 is TGTGCCACCAGTCGGACAGGGAATACTGAAGCTTTCTTT. It yields the protein CATSRTGNTEAFF.

The chain joins TRBV3-1 (or the pseudogene TRBV3-2) to TRBJ2-2, with D possibly TRBD1 on 6 matching bases. Germline V gene data show CDR1 as LGHDT and CDR2 as YNNKEL (reference sequence). The CDR3 length is 16 residues. With 2 bases removed from V and 2 bases from J, the gap between germline ends came to 12 bases. The CDR3 DNA follows: TGTGCCAGCAGCCAATATGGGACAACAAACACCGGGGAGCTGTTTTTT. Protein product: CASSQYGTTNTGELFF.

The chain is built from TRBV5-6 and TRBJ2-1; D gene unclear. The CDR3 contains 12 residues. The ends were cut back, 3 bases at V and 8 bases at J, with 9 bases in the middle. Germline-derived CDR1 and CDR2 are SGHDT and YYEEEE. This CDR3 reads CASSSDLYEQFF. Written as DNA, the CDR3 is TGTGCCAGCAGCTCCGATTTATATGAGCAGTTCTTC.

This chain links TRBV7-2 with TRBJ2-3, with 9 bases matching TRBD1. V trimming: 5 bases; J trimming: 6 bases; junction bases outside the gene matches: 9. The germline gives CDR1 SGHTA, CDR2 FQGNSA. The CDR3 sequence is 15 residues long. CDR3 region: CASSRVGQGSDTQYF. The CDR3 bases are TGTGCCAGCAGCAGGGTGGGACAGGGTAGCGATACGCAGTATTTT.

The chain combines TRBV28 with TRBJ2-7; either TRBD1 or TRBD2 may fit D (6 bases each). V lost 3 bases to trimming and J lost 6 bases, with 15 bases between them. The germline CDR1 and CDR2 sequences are MDHEN and SYDVKM. The CDR3 consists of 14 residues. CDR3 coding DNA: TGTGCCAGCAGTTTTTGGAGGGGGGAGAGCGAGCAGTACTTC. Its protein product is CASSFWRGESEQYF.

CDR3 region: CASSLDMNTGELFF. CDR3 in DNA: TGTGCCAGCAGCTTAGATATGAACACCGGGGAGCTGTTTTTT. V gene TRBV11-2 combines with J gene TRBJ2-2; D uncertain. Between the trimmed V and J ends, which lost 0 bases and 1 base, there was a span of 3 bases. CDR3 size: 14 residues. CDR1 SGHAT and CDR2 FQNNGV come from the germline V gene.

The chain carries TRBV5-8 and TRBJ2-3, with D hard to call. Germline V gives CDR1 SGHTS, CDR2 YDEGEE. Deletions cut 4 bases from V and 5 bases from J, with 11 bases between. This CDR3 is 13 amino acids long. CDR3 region: CASSPGVGDTQYF. CDR3 DNA: TGTGCCAGCAGCCCCGGAGTTGGAGATACGCAGTATTTT.

This sequence joins TRBV5-1 and TRBJ1-1; the D is unclear. The V gene lost 3 bases and the J gene lost 7 bases, with 10 bases spanning the gap. The CDR3 consists of 12 residues. Germline-derived CDR1 and CDR2 are SGHRS and YFSETQ. The CDR3 DNA is TGCGCCAGCAGCTACGGACCAGATGAAGCTTTCTTT. It codes for CASSYGPDEAFF.

The chain carries TRBV6-2 or TRBV6-3 and TRBJ2-1; 7 nucleotides match TRBD2. The CDR3 loop spans 16 amino acids. Germline assignment: CDR1 MNHEY and CDR2 SVGEGT. J was trimmed by 2 bases and V by 3 bases; bases with no gene match: 7. The CDR3 reads CASSYSSGNPYNEQFF. The CDR3 DNA is TGTGCCAGCAGTTATTCTAGCGGAAACCCCTACAATGAGCAGTTCTTC.

This clone was picked up one time. The chain employs TRBV14 and TRBJ1-6; 11 bases are shared with TRBD1. This CDR3 has 14 residues. Trimming cost V 4 bases and J 10 bases; bases outside gene matches: 3. The germline V gene has CDR1 SGHDN and CDR2 FVKESK. The CDR3 DNA follows: TGTGCCAGCAGCCTAAGGACAGGGGGCTCACCCCTCCACTTT. Encoded protein: CASSLRTGGSPLHF. The full variable domain, completed using reference TRBV14 and TRBJ1-6, is EAGVTQFPSHSVIEKGQTVTLRCDPISGHDNLYWYRRVMGKEIKFLLHFVKESKQDESGMPNNRFLAERTGGTYSTLKVQPAELEDSGVYFCASSLRTGGSPLHFGNGTRLTVT.

The CDR3 region is CASSQGGREPDTQYF. As DNA, the CDR3 is TGCGCCAGCAGCCAAGGCGGACGGGAGCCGGATACGCAGTATTTT. V usage is TRBV4-1 and J usage is TRBJ2-3; D may be TRBD2 (6 bases). Trimming shortened V by 1 base and J by 6 bases, and 14 bases separated the two germline ends. The CDR3 contains 15 residues. Germline V gene sequence: CDR1 MGHRA, CDR2 YSYEKL.

The chain combines TRBV7-9 with TRBJ2-7, with a weak D call TRBD1 (6 bases). CDR1 and CDR2 (germline): SEHNR, FQNEAQ (reference sequence). The CDR3 sequence is 13 residues long. Trimming took off 7 bases at V and 1 base at J, with 11 bases between the two ends. For the CDR3, the DNA is TGTGCCAGCACCACACAGGGTTCCTACGAGCAGTACTTC. Amino acids: CASTTQGSYEQYF.

CDR3 in amino acids: CASSLNSGPQHF. For the CDR3, the DNA is TGTGCCAGCAGCTTAAATTCGGGGCCCCAGCATTTT. V gene TRBV7-9 combines with J gene TRBJ1-5; D remains unclear. The germline gives CDR1 SEHNR, CDR2 FQNEAQ (reference sequence). Trimming took 2 bases from V and 9 from J, leaving 8 bases between them. The CDR3 has 12 amino acids.

The chain links TRBV5-8 to TRBJ1-1; TRBD1 is a possible D gene (6 bases). Germline loops: CDR1 SGHTS, CDR2 YDEGEE. The CDR3 covers 13 residues. V lost 4 bases and J lost 4, with 11 bases in between. The CDR3 sequence is CASSRRGGTEAFF. The CDR3 region has the DNA TGTGCCAGCAGCCGAAGAGGGGGCACTGAAGCTTTCTTT.

V is TRBV7-2 and J is TRBJ1-6, with D maybe TRBD1 (6 bases). This CDR3 has 14 amino acids. V lost 5 bases to trimming and J lost 6 bases, with 11 bases between them. Germline V gene data show CDR1 as SGHTA and CDR2 as FQGNSA. CDR3 protein: CASSPDRLNSPLHF. The CDR3 DNA reads TGTGCCAGCAGCCCCGACAGGCTTAATTCACCCCTCCACTTT.

The V call is TRBV4-1, the J call TRBJ1-1; 9 positions agree with TRBD1. V lost 4 bases, J lost 2 bases, and 2 bases stayed unmatched. The germline CDR1 and CDR2 sequences are MGHRA and YSYEKL. CDR3 length equals 14 residues. Here the CDR3 DNA reads TGCGCCAGCAGCCCGACAGGGGGAAACACTGAAGCTTTCTTT. This gives the protein CASSPTGGNTEAFF.

This chain links TRBV18 with TRBJ2-7; TRBD1 agrees at 10 bases. J gave up 5 bases and V 4 bases, and 5 bases lay outside the gene matches. The CDR3 loop spans 14 amino acids. The V gene's germline CDR1 is KGHSH and CDR2 LQKENI. DNA for the CDR3: TGTGCCAGCTCACGAGACAGGGGGCAGAACGAGCAGTACTTC. As protein: CASSRDRGQNEQYF. The variable domain in full, with the rest retrieved from reference TRBV18 and TRBJ2-7, is NAGVMQNPRHLVRRRGQEARLRCSPMKGHSHVYWYRQLPEEGLKFMVYLQKENIIDESGMPKERFSAEFPKEGPSILRIQQVVRGDSAAYFCASSRDRGQNEQYFGPGTRLTVT.

The chain couples TRBV7-9 to TRBJ2-3, with TRBD2 as a possible D gene (7 bases). CDR3 length: 17 amino acids. Germline V lookup: CDR1 SEHNR, CDR2 FQNEAQ (reference sequence). Trimming shortened V by 3 bases and J by 3 bases, and 19 bases separated the two germline ends. The CDR3 protein is CASSLWNSGGLTDTQYF. Written as DNA, the CDR3 is TGTGCCAGCAGCTTGTGGAATTCGGGGGGCCTGACAGATACGCAGTATTTT.

The CDR3: CASRSGFREAFF. CDR3 DNA sequence: TGTGCCAGCAGGAGCGGATTTAGAGAAGCTTTCTTT. V is TRBV6-5 and J is TRBJ1-1, with unresolved D. The germline V gene encodes CDR1 MNHEY and CDR2 SVGAGI. The V end was cut by 6 bases, the J end by 8 bases, with 13 bases between. This CDR3 spans 12 amino acids.

V usage is TRBV15 and J usage is TRBJ1-6; tentative D call: TRBD1 (5 bases). V lost 0 bases and J 10 bases, leaving 10 bases between the germline ends. This CDR3 comprises 14 residues. Germline V gene lookup returns CDR1 LNHNV and CDR2 YYDKDF (reference sequence). This chain's CDR3 is CATSRDFGGSPLHF. For the CDR3, the DNA is TGTGCCACCAGCAGAGATTTTGGGGGATCACCCCTCCACTTT.

The chain has TRBV27 and TRBJ2-7; possible D gene TRBD2, 6 bases. The CDR3 consists of 14 residues. The V and J ends lost 1 base and 3 bases respectively, with 10 bases between them. The germline gives CDR1 MNHEY, CDR2 SMNVEV (reference sequence). The CDR3 DNA follows: TGTGCCAGCAGTTTATTAGCGGATCTCTACGAGCAGTACTTC. This translates into CASSLLADLYEQYF.